Listed below are T cell receptor beta chains from one sample, sequenced in a study of T cell changes during pregnancy in multiple sclerosis. Data came from immunoSEQ multiplex PCR; TCRdb stores just in-frame clones and leaves some out. Counted here are more than 90,000 clones, about 94% occurring once; the ten biggest clones make up 1.5%. The input for sequencing was peripheral blood, taken in the third trimester of pregnancy. The receptor source for this set is a female donor with multiple sclerosis, enrolled in a pregnancy study. The CDR3 runs from the conserved cysteine through the conserved F or W. A D gene is named only where the DNA matches it firmly. Where a row states a size, it is once, few, many or the class of an expanded clone; other rows omit it.

cdr3_nt | cdr3_aa | j_call | v_call | clone_size | d_call
TGTGCCAGCAGCCCAAGGACTAGCGGGGTATACGCAGATACGCAGTATTTT | CASSPRTSGVYADTQYF | TRBJ2-3 | TRBV7-3 | . | TRBD2
TGCGCCAGCAGTGGGGCTAGCGGATCCTACGAGCAGTACTTC | CASSGASGSYEQYF | TRBJ2-7 | TRBV10-2 | . | TRBD2
TGTGCCAGTAGTACAACTCGGGTCAACTCTGGAAACACCATATATTTT | CASSTTRVNSGNTIYF | TRBJ1-3 | TRBV19 | . | .
TGCGCCAGCAGCTTGGCTAGCGGCTTGCAAGAGACCCAGTACTTC | CASSLASGLQETQYF | TRBJ2-5 | TRBV5-1 | . | TRBD2
TGTGCCAGCAGTTCAGGGAACACTGAAGCTTTCTTT | CASSSGNTEAFF | TRBJ1-1 | TRBV6-6 | . | .
TGTGCCAGCCGCGGACAGGGAAGTGGGCAATGGCAGCCCCAGCATTTT | CASRGQGSGQWQPQHF | TRBJ1-5 | TRBV19 | . | TRBD1
TGTGCCAGCAGTGTTGCTGGGGGGGTCGGGGAGACCCAGTACTTC | CASSVAGGVGETQYF | TRBJ2-5 | TRBV6-1 | . | TRBD2
TGTGCCAGTAGTATCAGACACAGCGGGAGGGCCCTCAATGAGCAGTTCTTC | CASSIRHSGRALNEQFF | TRBJ2-1 | TRBV19 | . | TRBD2
TGTGCCAGAAGCCCCCGCCCGGGTCCTAGCGCAGATACGCAGTATTTT | CARSPRPGPSADTQYF | TRBJ2-3 | TRBV5-3 | . | .
TGTGCCAGCAGCCAGATGGAACGGACTAGCGGGAGGACCTACAATGAGCAGTTCTTC | CASSQMERTSGRTYNEQFF | TRBJ2-1 | TRBV13 | . | TRBD2
TGTGCCAGTAGCCTGACAGGTAACTATGGCTACACCTTC | CASSLTGNYGYTF | TRBJ1-2 | TRBV19 | once | .
TGTGCCAGCAGCGCCTCTAGCGGGAGCTTCTACGAGCAGTACTTC | CASSASSGSFYEQYF | TRBJ2-7 | TRBV9 | . | TRBD2
TGTGCCAGCAGTTACGCCGGGAATGAAAAACTGTTTTTT | CASSYAGNEKLFF | TRBJ1-4 | TRBV6-6 | . | .
TGTGCCAGCAGCGGACCCCGGGACTACAACTACAATGAGCAGTTCTTC | CASSGPRDYNYNEQFF | TRBJ2-1 | TRBV9 | . | TRBD2
TGTGCCAGCAGTTTTCTGACTGGGGATACGCAGTATTTT | CASSFLTGDTQYF | TRBJ2-3 | TRBV27 | . | .
TGTGCCAGCAGTCTAATAGCGGGAGGGCCCCCCAATGAGCAGTTCTTC | CASSLIAGGPPNEQFF | TRBJ2-1 | TRBV27 | . | TRBD2
TGCGCCAGCAGCTTGACGGGAGAGTTGGAGACCCAGTACTTC | CASSLTGELETQYF | TRBJ2-5 | TRBV5-1 | . | .
TGTGCCAGCAGCTTGGGGCAGGGGGCTTCCTACAATGAGCAGTTCTTC | CASSLGQGASYNEQFF | TRBJ2-1 | TRBV5-4 | . | TRBD1
TGTGCCAGCAGCTTGAGCCGGGGGGGATTCTCCTACGAGCAGTACTTC | CASSLSRGGFSYEQYF | TRBJ2-7 | TRBV7-2 | . | TRBD2
TGTGCCAGCAGTGTAGGGACAGGGGGCTCCGGCGAGCAGTACTTC | CASSVGTGGSGEQYF | TRBJ2-7 | TRBV6-1 | . | TRBD1
TGTGCCAGCAGCCTCGGGAGCTCCTATAATTCACCCCTCCACTTT | CASSLGSSYNSPLHF | TRBJ1-6 | TRBV11-2 | . | .
TGTGCCAGCAGCCAAGCCCGAGCTAGCGAAGAGACCCAGTACTTC | CASSQARASEETQYF | TRBJ2-5 | TRBV4-2 | . | .
TGTGCCATCAGTGAACGGTCTAGCGGAGTAAACACCGGGGAGCTGTTTTTT | CAISERSSGVNTGELFF | TRBJ2-2 | TRBV10-3 | . | TRBD2
TGTGCCAGCAGCTTTACTCAGACCCAGTACTTC | CASSFTQTQYF | TRBJ2-5 | TRBV7-9 | . | .
TGTGCCAGCAGGGACTCTGGGTACGAGCAGTACTTC | CASRDSGYEQYF | TRBJ2-7 | TRBV6-5 | . | .
TGTGCCGGGCAGCTGCTCCCCAATGAAAAACTGTTTTTT | CAGQLLPNEKLFF | TRBJ1-4 | TRBV30 | . | .
TGTGCCAGCAGCATAGCGGGCCCGGGGACGGGGGAGCTGTTTTTT | CASSIAGPGTGELFF | TRBJ2-2 | TRBV28 | . | TRBD2
TGTGCCAGCAGTGAAGCGCCCGGGCCCCAGCATTTT | CASSEAPGPQHF | TRBJ1-5 | TRBV6-1 | . | .
TGTGCCAGCGGAGACTATAGCAATCAGCCCCAGCATTTT | CASGDYSNQPQHF | TRBJ1-5 | TRBV27 | . | .
TGTGCCAGTACGTCGACAGGTGGCGACGGCAATCAGCCCCAGCATTTT | CASTSTGGDGNQPQHF | TRBJ1-5 | TRBV19 | . | .
TGTGCCAGCAGTATAGGACTGAGCACAGATACGCAGTATTTT | CASSIGLSTDTQYF | TRBJ2-3 | TRBV27 | . | .
TGTGCCAGCAGCATCAGGACTAGCGGGGGGTCTGAGCAGTTCTTC | CASSIRTSGGSEQFF | TRBJ2-1 | TRBV2 | . | TRBD2
TGTGCCAGCAGTTCAATAGCGGGATTAGGAAATGAGCAGTTCTTC | CASSSIAGLGNEQFF | TRBJ2-1 | TRBV6-5 | . | TRBD2
TGTGCCAGCAGTGCGGAGCACCTGAATCAGCCCCAGCATTTT | CASSAEHLNQPQHF | TRBJ1-5 | TRBV6-1 | . | .
TGTGCCAGCAGCTTAGCCGGGGGGTTGGGGACAGATACGCAGTATTTT | CASSLAGGLGTDTQYF | TRBJ2-3 | TRBV7-8 | . | TRBD2
TGCGCCAGCGGCCAGGACAGGGGGCACTACGAGCAGTACTTC | CASGQDRGHYEQYF | TRBJ2-7 | TRBV10-1 | few | TRBD1
TGTGCCAGCAGTTATTCGGCGGCGGGGAATGAGCAGTTCTTC | CASSYSAAGNEQFF | TRBJ2-1 | TRBV6-5 | . | .
TGCGCCAGCAGCTTCGGGGGAAATACAGATACGCAGTATTTT | CASSFGGNTDTQYF | TRBJ2-3 | TRBV5-1 | . | .
TGCAGCGTGAGCAGGGTTCGGGGGACTAGCGGACTCCGAGGCTACGAGCAGTACTTC | CSVSRVRGTSGLRGYEQYF | TRBJ2-7 | TRBV29-1 | . | TRBD2
TGCGCCAGCAGCTTGGTTCTCGGTAGAGCTAGCACAGATACGCAGTATTTT | CASSLVLGRASTDTQYF | TRBJ2-3 | TRBV5-1 | . | .
TGTGCCATCAGTAACAGCCCAAATCAGCCCCAGCATTTT | CAISNSPNQPQHF | TRBJ1-5 | TRBV10-3 | few | .
TGTGCCATGGGGAGGAGGGATGGCTACACCTTC | CAMGRRDGYTF | TRBJ1-2 | TRBV10-3 | once | .
TGTGCCAGCACCCCCGGGGGACCCCAGGACTATGGCTACACCTTC | CASTPGGPQDYGYTF | TRBJ1-2 | TRBV6-1 | once | .
TGTGCCTGGAGTAGACAGTCCAACACTGAAGCTTTCTTT | CAWSRQSNTEAFF | TRBJ1-1 | TRBV30 | . | .
TGTGCCAGCAGCTTAAAGCATGTGAACACTGAAGCTTTCTTT | CASSLKHVNTEAFF | TRBJ1-1 | TRBV13 | . | .
TGTGCCAGCTCACCGAGAGTGGGAGGACAGGGCAATAGCAATCAGCCCCAGCATTTT | CASSPRVGGQGNSNQPQHF | TRBJ1-5 | TRBV18 | once | TRBD1
TGCGCCAGCAGCTTGGGGAGCTATAGGGAGACCCAGTACTTC | CASSLGSYRETQYF | TRBJ2-5 | TRBV5-1 | . | .
TGTGCCAGCAGCTTAAGTAACAAGAGCAATCAGCCCCAGCATTTT | CASSLSNKSNQPQHF | TRBJ1-5 | TRBV13 | . | .